The table lists the clone carrying this T cell receptor (beta chain) with a few counts. Its antigen is not known. These data come from a study of early T cells in non-severe SARS-CoV-2 infection. Study-level background: Sequencing of bulk RNA from unsorted whole blood was done, without chain pairing.

Whole-study findings and limits: The study's VDJdb matching favored anti-spike CD8 responses and missed private and CD4 specificities.

The CDR3 extends over 16 amino acids. The ends lost 0 bases at V and 4 bases at J; junction bases unmatched: 3. In germline, CDR1 is MNHNY, CDR2 SVGAGI (reference sequence). Attached unique molecular identifiers marked individual cDNA molecules. MiXCR, applied by TCRdb to the 5' RACE reads, yields one record per CDR3 protein. This table holds some 58,000 distinct CDR3 sequences, around 13% found once. The chain couples TRBV6-6 to TRBJ2-3; 11 nucleotides align to TRBD2. The specimen was whole blood. This sequence was found in an adult who was a healthcare worker with PCR-confirmed SARS-CoV-2 infection or an uninfected control (not recorded which). CDR3 loop: CASSYSSGGAPDTQYF. For the CDR3, the DNA is TGTGCCAGCAGTTACTCTAGCGGGGGGGCCCCAGATACGCAGTATTTT.